This T cell receptor beta chain was profiled in a study of cytomegalovirus exposure and HLA in healthy donors. Findings and caveats of the study: TCR beta V- and J-gene trimming, according to a later analysis, was linked to a missense DCLRE1C variant. Fewer than 200 TCR beta chains were listed as cytomegalovirus-associated.

Germline lookup yields CDR1 SNHLY and CDR2 FYNNEI. The CDR3 consists of 15 residues. Trimming took 5 bases from V and 0 from J, leaving 11 bases between them. To note about this clone: Its matching antigen is unknown.

PCR amplification relied on 60 Vbeta primers (plus 13 Jbeta primers). The protocol was immunoSEQ multiplex PCR, while the TCRdb copy is restricted to in-frame clones and leaves out a portion. The data contain some 140,000 clones, around four fifths of them singletons. Sequences were obtained from PBMCs. The clonotype originates from a man aged 30-40 years in good health. The chain recombines TRBV2 with TRBJ1-5; tentative D call: TRBD1 (6 bases). DNA of the CDR3: TGTGCCAGCAGTCGAGACAGGAATAGCAATCAGCCCCAGCATTTT. Protein: CASSRDRNSNQPQHF. The variable domain in full, with the rest retrieved from reference TRBV2 and TRBJ1-5, is EPEVTQTPSHQVTQMGQEVILRCVPISNHLYFYWYRQILGQKVEFLVSFYNNEISEKSEIFDDQFSVERPDGSNFTLKIRSTKLEDSAMYFCASSRDRNSNQPQHFGDGTRLSIL.